Listed here are 26 T cell receptor beta chains from one sample, sequenced in a study of T cell responses to AZD1222 COVID-19 vaccine. Sequencing was performed with immunoSEQ multiplex PCR; in TCRdb, only in-frame clones are kept and a portion is missing. Of about 150,000 clones listed, about 88% are singletons. The specimen was peripheral blood, collected on day 0 of AZD1222 vaccination. The receptor set was obtained from an adult in good health.

The count of this clone is one. This chain joins TRBV6-5 and TRBJ1-4, with D hard to call. In germline, CDR1 is MNHEY, CDR2 SVGAGI. CDR3 length: 13 amino acids. Trimming removed 6 bases at V and 2 bases at J, with 7 bases between. The CDR3 nucleotides read TGTGCCAGCAGGAGGGTGACTAATGAAAAACTGTTTTTT. It specifies CASRRVTNEKLFF.

The J gene is TRBJ2-2, the V gene TRBV5-1; 9 positions agree with TRBD1. The junction had 5 bases not matched to a gene; V was cut back by 4 bases and J by 4 bases. This CDR3 region has 15 residues. CDR1 and CDR2 (germline): SGHRS, YFSETQ. The CDR3 nucleotides read TGCGCCAGCAGCCTGGGACAGGGAGGCACCGGGGAGCTGTTTTTT. Amino acids: CASSLGQGGTGELFF. Using reference TRBV5-1 and TRBJ2-2 for the parts outside the CDR3, the full variable domain is KAGVTQTPRYLIKTRGQQVTLSCSPISGHRSVSWYQQTPGQGLQFLFEYFSETQRNKGNFPGRFSGRQFSNSRSEMNVSTLELGDSALYLCASSLGQGGTGELFFGEGSRLTVL.

The rearrangement joins TRBV2 to TRBJ2-7; 11 positions match TRBD2. Losses at the gene ends were 2 bases for V and 13 bases for J; bases not matched to a gene: 7. The germline gives CDR1 SNHLY, CDR2 FYNNEI. The CDR3 runs 13 residues. DNA of the CDR3: TGTGCCAGCAGTGAATCACTAGCGGGGGACTGTTACTTC. Translation: CASSESLAGDCYF. The full variable domain, rest sourced from reference TRBV2 and TRBJ2-7, is EPEVTQTPSHQVTQMGQEVILRCVPISNHLYFYWYRQILGQKVEFLVSFYNNEISEKSEIFDDQFSVERPDGSNFTLKIRSTKLEDSAMYFCASSESLAGDCYFGPGTRLTVT.

V gene TRBV7-4 combines with J gene TRBJ2-3; maybe TRBD1 (6 bases). V dropped 5 bases and J dropped 2 bases, with 11 bases sitting between them. Germline V gene lookup returns CDR1 SGHVT and CDR2 SQSDAQ. CDR3 size: 14 residues. CDR3 in amino acids: CASSLHRATDTQYF. The CDR3 DNA is TGTGCCAGCAGCCTTCACAGGGCCACAGATACGCAGTATTTT.

The rearrangement joins TRBV9 to TRBJ2-5; TRBD1 aligns across 12 bases. Germline V CDR1 and CDR2: SGDLS, YYNGEE. The CDR3 runs 16 residues. V lost 4 bases, J lost 5 bases, and 9 bases stayed unmatched. CDR3 in amino acids: CASSPGGTGGFETQYF. The CDR3 DNA sequence: TGTGCCAGCAGCCCTGGAGGGACAGGGGGCTTCGAGACCCAGTACTTC.

The rearrangement links TRBV7-2 to TRBJ2-7; TRBD2 agrees at 8 bases. CDR1 and CDR2 from the germline V gene are SGHTA and FQGNSA. V shed 5 bases and J 0 bases; nucleotides not matched to a gene: 6. This CDR3 has 15 amino acids. The CDR3 bases are TGTGCCAGCAGCCGCACCGGGACTAGCTCCTACGAGCAGTACTTC. Amino acids: CASSRTGTSSYEQYF.

For this clone: The same CDR3 arises from other DNA sequences in this sample as well. The J gene is TRBJ1-5, the V gene TRBV12-3 or TRBV12-4; D not resolved. V dropped 6 bases and J dropped 3 bases, with 9 bases sitting between them. The length of the CDR3 is 13 residues. This CDR3 is CASSSGLNQPQHF. CDR3 DNA sequence: TGTGCCAGCAGCTCGGGCCTCAATCAGCCCCAGCATTTT.

The chain uses TRBV9 and TRBJ1-6, with 9 bases lining up with TRBD1. The V gene end was trimmed by 0 bases and the J gene end by 9 bases; junction bases not matched to a gene: 4. The CDR3 runs to 15 residues. Germline values: CDR1 SGDLS, CDR2 YYNGEE. The CDR3 loop is CASSVGTGEVSPLHF. The CDR3 nucleotides read TGTGCCAGCAGCGTAGGGACAGGGGAGGTTTCACCCCTCCACTTT.

CDR3 in amino acids: CASSPTMTGSAGYTF. CDR3 nucleotide sequence: TGTGCCAGCAGCCCAACGATGACAGGGTCCGCTGGCTACACCTTC. The chain combines TRBV3-1 (or the pseudogene TRBV3-2) with TRBJ1-2; 7 positions match TRBD1. V shed 4 bases, J shed 7 bases, and the junction held 12 bases outside the gene matches. CDR1 is LGHDT, CDR2 YNNKEL, per germline (reference sequence). The CDR3 contains 15 residues.

This chain links TRBV7-2 with TRBJ2-5; possibly TRBD2 for D (7 bases). V shed 1 base and J shed 5 bases, with 14 bases lying between them. The CDR3 is made up of 15 amino acids. Germline CDR1 is SGHTA and CDR2 is FQGNSA. The CDR3 bases are TGTGCCAGCAGCTTAGGGGGGGGCCTCGAGGAGACCCAGTACTTC. This gives the protein CASSLGGGLEETQYF.

V usage is TRBV21-1 and J usage is TRBJ1-3. TRBV21-1 is an annotated pseudogene. The CDR3 loop spans 15 amino acids. The CDR3: CASSKGSLSGNTIYF. The CDR3 bases are TGTGCCAGCAGCAAAGGCAGCCTCTCTGGAAACACCATATATTTT.

This clone occurred a few times. The chain has TRBV5-1 and TRBJ2-2; 7 nucleotides align to TRBD1. This CDR3 has 14 amino acids. From germline, CDR1 is SGHRS and CDR2 YFSETQ. J gave up 1 base and V 7 bases, and 4 bases lay outside the gene matches. CDR3 DNA sequence: TGCGCCAGCCGGACAGGCGGGAACACCGGGGAGCTGTTTTTT. Translating it yields CASRTGGNTGELFF.

The CDR3 region is CASSPIQANTEAFF. The CDR3 region has the DNA TGTGCCAGCAGCCCGATACAGGCGAACACTGAAGCTTTCTTT. The V and J genes are TRBV7-2 and TRBJ1-1; D is possibly TRBD1 (5 bases). With 5 bases removed from V and 1 base from J, the gap between germline ends came to 11 bases. The CDR3 consists of 14 residues. Germline assignment: CDR1 SGHTA and CDR2 FQGNSA. The entire variable domain, with the rest obtained from reference TRBV7-2 and TRBJ1-1, is as follows: GAGVSQSPSNKVTEKGKDVELRCDPISGHTALYWYRQSLGQGLEFLIYFQGNSAPDKSGLPSDRFSAERTGGSVSTLTIQRTQQEDSAVYLCASSPIQANTEAFFGQGTRLTVV.

Only a few counts were recorded for this clone. This chain uses TRBV6-7 with TRBJ1-3; D is undetermined. TRBV6-7 is an open reading frame, and its role is uncertain. The V and J ends lost 5 bases and 3 bases respectively, with 11 bases between them. This CDR3 has 14 residues. CDR3 in DNA: TGTGCCAGCAGTCCCGCCAGTATTGGAAACACCATATATTTT. Its protein product is CASSPASIGNTIYF.

A note on this clone: At one boundary the junction diverges from the germline segment, which might be a read error. The chain joins TRBV19 to TRBJ2-1; D ambiguous. Germline V gene lookup returns CDR1 LNHDA and CDR2 SQIVND (reference sequence). This CDR3 has 12 residues. The CDR3 nucleotides read TGTGCAAGTAGGGCGGTTTACAATGAGCAGTTCTTC. It codes for CASRAVYNEQFF. The full variable domain, its missing parts supplied by reference TRBV19 and TRBJ2-1, is DGGITQSPKYLFRKEGQNVTLSCEQNLNHDAMYWYRQDPGQGLRLIYYSQIVNDFQKGDIAEGYSVSREKKESFPLTVTSAQKNPTAFYLCASRAVYNEQFFGPGTRLTVL.

This clone was seen once. This chain joins TRBV19 and TRBJ2-3, with D possibly being TRBD2 (5 bases). The germline V gene encodes CDR1 LNHDA and CDR2 SQIVND (reference sequence). Between the trimmed V and J ends, which lost 4 bases and 3 bases, there was a span of 17 bases. The CDR3 contains 16 residues. CDR3 sequence (DNA): TGTGCCAGTAGTACCGGACTCACCTCGGGAACAGATACGCAGTATTTT. Protein: CASSTGLTSGTDTQYF.

V usage is TRBV11-2 and J usage is TRBJ1-6, with TRBD1 as a possible D gene (5 bases). The germline CDR1 and CDR2 sequences are SGHAT and FQNNGV. The CDR3 length is 18 residues. The V end lost 2 bases, the J end lost 1 base, and 15 bases lay between the germline ends. CDR3 sequence: CASSLRPGPGSYNSPLHF. CDR3 in DNA: TGTGCCAGCAGCTTACGACCAGGGCCGGGGTCCTATAATTCACCCCTCCACTTT.

J is TRBJ2-7 and V is TRBV12-3 or TRBV12-4; D gene unclear. V lost 1 base and J lost 6, with 4 bases in between. The CDR3 sequence is 11 residues long. CDR3: CASSLEVEQYF. The CDR3 DNA sequence: TGTGCCAGCAGTTTAGAGGTCGAGCAGTACTTC.

V and J are TRBV18 and TRBJ1-3; D not certain. Trimming cost V 4 bases and J 0 bases, with 7 bases left between them. Germline V gene lookup returns CDR1 KGHSH and CDR2 LQKENI. This CDR3 region has 14 residues. CDR3 region: CASSREVSGNTIYF. As DNA, the CDR3 is TGTGCCAGCTCACGGGAGGTCTCTGGAAACACCATATATTTT.

The chain carries TRBV7-8 and TRBJ2-2, with a weak D call TRBD1 (5 bases). Trimming shortened V by 5 bases and J by 4 bases, and 26 bases separated the two germline ends. CDR1 is SGHVS, CDR2 FQNEAQ, per germline. The CDR3 contains 19 residues. DNA for the CDR3: TGTGCCAGCAGCCGCGATAGATATCCGAATGGGGCAGGCACCGGGGAGCTGTTTTTT. Translating it yields CASSRDRYPNGAGTGELFF. Drawing the rest from reference TRBV7-8 and TRBJ2-2, the complete variable domain is GAGVSQSPRYKVAKRGQDVALRCDPISGHVSLFWYQQALGQGPEFLTYFQNEAQLDKSGLPSDRFFAERPEGSVSTLKIQRTQQEDSAVYLCASSRDRYPNGAGTGELFFGEGSRLTVL.

The CDR3 bases are TGTGCCACCAGCAGAGATGTCGGTATAGGGAATGAGCAGTTCTTC. Protein: CATSRDVGIGNEQFF. The rearrangement links TRBV15 to TRBJ2-1; D is unresolved. V was shortened by 0 bases and J by 7 bases, with 13 bases between the two germline ends. Germline CDR1 is LNHNV and CDR2 is YYDKDF (reference sequence). CDR3 length equals 15 residues.

V is TRBV6-6 and J is TRBJ2-3; D is perhaps TRBD1 (6 bases). Germline values: CDR1 MNHNY, CDR2 SVGAGI (reference sequence). The CDR3 is 11 residues long. The V end lost 7 bases, the J end lost 6 bases, and 8 bases lay between the germline ends. This chain's CDR3 is CASNQGDTQYF. Here the CDR3 DNA reads TGTGCCAGCAACCAGGGGGATACGCAGTATTTT.

This rearrangement joins TRBV12-5 to TRBJ1-2; the D gene is possibly TRBD1 (5 bases). Germline V lookup: CDR1 LGHNT, CDR2 FRNRAP. V dropped 9 bases and J dropped 3 bases, with 17 bases sitting between them. The CDR3 runs to 14 residues. CDR3 loop: CARGFEGHYYGYTF. The CDR3 DNA reads as TGTGCTAGGGGATTTGAGGGGCACTACTATGGCTACACCTTC.

V and J are TRBV3-1 (or the pseudogene TRBV3-2) and TRBJ1-3; D not certain. Germline lookup yields CDR1 LGHDT and CDR2 YNNKEL (reference sequence). V was pared by 1 base and J by 0 bases, with 7 bases between. The CDR3 has 15 amino acids. The CDR3 reads CASSQVISSGNTIYF. The CDR3 nucleotides are TGTGCCAGCAGCCAAGTTATAAGCTCTGGAAACACCATATATTTT.

The chain links TRBV20-1 to TRBJ1-1; no firm D call. This CDR3 is built from 13 residues. V dropped 3 bases and J dropped 0 bases, with 8 bases sitting between them. Looked up from germline, CDR1 is DFQATT and CDR2 is SNEGSKA (reference sequence). As DNA, the CDR3 is TGCAGTGCTAGTAATACGGTGAACACTGAAGCTTTCTTT. This translates into CSASNTVNTEAFF.

The CDR3 loop reads CASSPRQELAKNIQYF. CDR3 in DNA: TGTGCCAGCAGCCCCCGACAGGAATTAGCCAAAAACATTCAGTACTTC. The chain has TRBV5-8 and TRBJ2-4; tentative D call: TRBD1 (6 bases). Trimming stripped 4 bases from V and 0 bases from J, with 14 bases between. Germline CDR1 reads SGHTS; CDR2 reads YDEGEE. The CDR3 is 16 residues long.